Listed here are 22 T cell receptor beta chains from one sample, sequenced in a study of blood T cell repertoires in COVID-19. Method: immunoSEQ multiplex PCR; TCRdb's copy keeps in-frame clones and lacks some. The table records some 240,000 clones, around nine tenths of them present only once. Sample: peripheral blood. These receptor sequences come from a man in his 60s who had recovered from COVID-19.

This clone showed up many times. The gene calls are TRBV4-3 and TRBJ2-7, with 7 bases that match TRBD1. Germline CDR1 reads LGHNA; CDR2 reads YSLEER. The trim removed 0 bases at V and 2 bases at J, leaving 10 bases unmatched. CDR3 length: 17 amino acids. CDR3 in amino acids: CASSQEVLGTAPYEQYF. CDR3 coding DNA: TGCGCCAGCAGCCAAGAAGTTCTAGGGACAGCCCCCTACGAGCAGTACTTC.

The V and J genes are TRBV5-6 and TRBJ1-2, with a tentative D call TRBD1 (5 bases). V lost 4 bases, J lost 4 bases, and 11 bases lay in between. The CDR3 is 13 residues long. The V gene's germline CDR1 is SGHDT and CDR2 YYEEEE. CDR3 amino acids: CASSPGGVYGYTF. Written as DNA, the CDR3 is TGTGCCAGCAGCCCCGGGGGGGTCTATGGCTACACCTTC.

This clone came up once. CDR3 amino acids: CSVAAPGTGRGYTF. CDR3 nucleotides: TGCAGCGTTGCAGCCCCCGGGACAGGGAGGGGCTACACCTTC. The chain links TRBV29-1 to TRBJ1-2, with 9 bases identical to TRBD1. J gave up 8 bases and V 4 bases, and 11 bases lay outside the gene matches. CDR1 is SQVTM, CDR2 ANQGSEA, per germline. The CDR3 is 14 amino acids.

DNA for the CDR3: TGTGCGTCAGGGTACACTGAAGCTTTCTTT. As protein: CASGYTEAFF. V and J are TRBV19 and TRBJ1-1; weak D call: TRBD1 (5 bases). In germline, CDR1 is LNHDA, CDR2 SQIVND (reference sequence). This CDR3 contains 10 residues.

The rearrangement uses TRBV2 and TRBJ1-4; TRBD1 agrees at 7 bases. CDR1 is SNHLY and CDR2 is FYNNEI in the germline V gene. Trimming cost V 5 bases and J 4 bases; bases outside gene matches: 4. This CDR3 spans 14 amino acids. This chain's CDR3 is CASSQDRFNEKLFF. The DNA for the CDR3 is TGTGCCAGCAGTCAGGACAGGTTTAATGAAAAACTGTTTTTT.

This sequence joins TRBV18 and TRBJ2-7; 11 bases align to TRBD1. This CDR3 comprises 16 residues. Germline loops: CDR1 KGHSH, CDR2 LQKENI. Trimming removed 3 bases from V and 5 bases from J; junction bases left unmatched: 9. The DNA for the CDR3 is TGTGCCAGCTCACCGCACGGACAGGGGGCCGGGGACGAGCAGTACTTC. Translation gives CASSPHGQGAGDEQYF.

The CDR3 spells CASSVATTNEQFF. CDR3 sequence (DNA): TGTGCCAGCAGCGTAGCTACCACCAATGAGCAGTTCTTC. This sequence joins TRBV9 and TRBJ2-1; D is unclear. Trimming left V 0 bases short and J 6 bases short, with 7 bases between. The V gene's germline CDR1 is SGDLS and CDR2 YYNGEE. The CDR3 totals 13 residues. Full variable domain (missing parts from reference TRBV9 and TRBJ2-1): DSGVTQTPKHLITATGQRVTLRCSPRSGDLSVYWYQQSLDQGLQFLIQYYNGEERAKGNILERFSAQQFPDLHSELNLSSLELGDSALYFCASSVATTNEQFFGPGTRLTVL.

This chain connects TRBV9 to TRBJ1-1; D uncertain. The V and J ends lost 2 bases and 0 bases respectively, with 8 bases between them. Looked up from germline, CDR1 is SGDLS and CDR2 is YYNGEE. The CDR3 runs 14 residues. The DNA for the CDR3 is TGTGCCAGCAGCGTCCGCGGGGTGAACACTGAAGCTTTCTTT. As protein: CASSVRGVNTEAFF.

The V gene is TRBV18, the J gene TRBJ1-5, with 9 bases aligning to TRBD1. Germline CDR1 KGHSH, CDR2 LQKENI. The CDR3 length is 18 residues. Germline trimming cut 5 bases from V and 3 bases from J; bases unmatched to any gene: 14. The CDR3 sequence: CASSTIGMTGGNNQPQHF. The CDR3 DNA reads as TGTGCCAGCTCAACAATCGGGATGACAGGGGGGAACAATCAGCCCCAGCATTTT.

The chain couples TRBV27 to TRBJ2-7; D is unclear. V was trimmed by 4 bases and J by 0 bases, leaving 4 bases between them. Germline lookup yields CDR1 MNHEY and CDR2 SMNVEV (reference sequence). CDR3 length: 12 residues. The CDR3 coding sequence is TGTGCCAGCAGTTCCCGCTCCTACGAGCAGTACTTC. Amino acid sequence: CASSSRSYEQYF.

This chain links TRBV7-3 with TRBJ2-2; 11 bases agree with TRBD2. The CDR3 is 17 residues long. Germline CDR1 and CDR2: SGHTA and FQGTGA. The V and J ends lost 5 bases and 7 bases, in that order; junction bases with no gene match: 12. CDR3: CASSKGLAERLGGELFF. DNA of the CDR3: TGTGCCAGCAGCAAGGGACTAGCGGAAAGATTAGGCGGGGAGCTGTTTTTT.

This chain links TRBV7-9 with TRBJ1-2, with 8 nucleotides matching TRBD1. The CDR3 length is 15 residues. Germline V gene lookup returns CDR1 SEHNR and CDR2 FQNEAQ (reference sequence). The V and J ends lost 5 bases and 7 bases, in that order; junction bases with no gene match: 12. DNA of the CDR3: TGTGCCAGCAGCCCACAATTGGACAGGGCGGGTGGCTACACCTTC. This codes for CASSPQLDRAGGYTF.

This chain connects TRBV7-3 to TRBJ2-3, with D maybe TRBD1 (6 bases). Trimming removed 4 bases at V and 2 bases at J, with 13 bases between. The CDR3 sequence is 15 residues long. Germline-derived CDR1 and CDR2 are SGHTA and FQGTGA. CDR3 loop: CASSSGQSNTDTQYF. DNA for the CDR3: TGTGCCAGCAGCTCCGGACAGAGTAACACAGATACGCAGTATTTT.

The sample holds a few counts of this clone. The chain joins TRBV7-6 to TRBJ2-3; TRBD2 matches at 10 bases. CDR3 length equals 17 residues. Trimming at V came to 2 bases and at J to 1 base, leaving 6 bases not matched to a gene. From germline, CDR1 is SGHVS and CDR2 FNYEAQ. CDR3 sequence reads: CASSLTFGTSGTDTQYF. The DNA of the CDR3 is TGTGCCAGCAGCTTAACTTTCGGGACTAGCGGCACAGATACGCAGTATTTT.

The V gene is TRBV19, the J gene TRBJ1-6; 7 bases align to TRBD1. The V gene's germline CDR1 is LNHDA and CDR2 SQIVND (reference sequence). Trimming removed 4 bases from V and 2 bases from J; junction bases left unmatched: 5. The CDR3 is 16 amino acids. DNA for the CDR3: TGTGCCAGTAGTACACGACAGGGAACCTATAATTCACCCCTCCACTTT. It translates to CASSTRQGTYNSPLHF.

Note on this clone: This specimen includes other DNA sequences encoding the same CDR3. The V and J genes are TRBV9 and TRBJ2-3; 8 bases are a match to TRBD2. The germline V gene has CDR1 SGDLS and CDR2 YYNGEE. The junction had 1 base not matched to a gene; V was cut back by 0 bases and J by 1 base. The CDR3 is 15 residues long. CDR3 sequence: CASSVEAGGTDTQYF. DNA for the CDR3: TGTGCCAGCAGCGTAGAAGCGGGAGGCACAGATACGCAGTATTTT.

The CDR3 bases are TGTGCCAGCACCCTAGGGGGCGGAGACTACGAGCAGTACTTC. Translating gives CASTLGGGDYEQYF. This chain connects TRBV27 to TRBJ2-7, with 7 bases matching TRBD1. The germline CDR1 and CDR2 sequences are MNHEY and SMNVEV (reference sequence). The trim removed 7 bases at V and 3 bases at J, leaving 9 bases unmatched. The CDR3 spans 14 residues.

In this sample, this clone turned up once. The chain recombines TRBV5-1 with TRBJ1-3; D is perhaps TRBD1 (6 bases). The CDR3 is 16 amino acids. Germline V gene lookup returns CDR1 SGHRS and CDR2 YFSETQ. The V gene lost 4 bases and the J gene lost 0 bases, with 14 bases spanning the gap. CDR3 nucleotide sequence: TGCGCCAGCAGCCCAGACGGGACACTCTCTGGAAACACCATATATTTT. Residues: CASSPDGTLSGNTIYF.

CDR3 amino acids: CASSQDRGSYEQYF. CDR3 in DNA: TGTGCCAGCAGCCAAGATAGGGGGTCCTACGAGCAGTACTTC. This sequence joins TRBV3-1 (or the pseudogene TRBV3-2) and TRBJ2-7; possible D gene TRBD1, 6 bases. The CDR3 is 14 residues long. V was pared by 0 bases and J by 1 base, with 7 bases between. Germline V gene data show CDR1 as LGHDT and CDR2 as YNNKEL (reference sequence).

J is TRBJ1-2 and V is TRBV2; D gene ambiguous. This CDR3 contains 12 residues. Germline V CDR1 and CDR2: SNHLY, FYNNEI. The V end lost 3 bases, the J end lost 4 bases, and 6 bases lay between the germline ends. CDR3: CASSDASYGYTF. Written as DNA, the CDR3 is TGTGCCAGCAGTGATGCCAGCTATGGCTACACCTTC.

The chain couples TRBV6-8 to TRBJ2-7, with a weak D call TRBD1 (6 bases). CDR1 and CDR2 (germline): MNHGY, SAAAGT. This CDR3 contains 16 residues. Between the trimmed V and J ends, which lost 2 bases and 3 bases, there was a span of 17 bases. Written as DNA, the CDR3 is TGTGCCAGCAGTTACCTACAGGGACCTCCCGGCTACGAGCAGTACTTC. It yields the protein CASSYLQGPPGYEQYF.

The gene calls are TRBV4-2 and TRBJ1-2; D is uncertain. In germline, CDR1 is LGHNA, CDR2 YNFKEQ. V was pared by 0 bases and J by 7 bases, with 12 bases between. The CDR3 loop spans 14 amino acids. As DNA, the CDR3 is TGTGCCAGCAGCCAAGATACAGCCCCTGTTGGCTACACCTTC. Translation: CASSQDTAPVGYTF.